The present T cell receptor (beta chain) was sequenced within a study of cytomegalovirus exposure and HLA in healthy donors. General study findings and limits: The classifier was said to identify cytomegalovirus status with high specificity and sensitivity. A likely sequencing artifact accounted for one observed cluster of highly shared sequence variants. The study carried out a later analysis of TCR beta sequences. It associated roughly 17,000 of them with specific HLA alleles at a false discovery rate of 0.05.

13 Jbeta primers and 60 Vbeta primers were used for the PCR. Sequenced by immunoSEQ multiplex PCR; TCRdb stores in-frame clones only, minus some. This sample's table has about 150,000 clones. V lost 5 bases to trimming and J lost 7 bases; unmatched junction nucleotides: 9. Germline values: CDR1 LNHDA, CDR2 SQIVND (reference sequence). The CDR3 is 16 residues long. Healthy bone marrow donors made up the cohort. On this clone itself: Antigen specificity is unknown.

The clonotype was recovered from a woman in her forties or fifties in good health and CMV-seronegative. V gene TRBV19 combines with J gene TRBJ1-4, with 11 bases matching TRBD1. What was sequenced was PBMCs. This CDR3 reads CASSPRAGTGGEKLFF. CDR3 DNA: TGTGCCAGTAGTCCGAGGGCCGGGACAGGGGGTGAAAAACTGTTTTTT.